Shown below are 2 T cell receptor beta chains from a single sample sequenced in a study of shared clonotypes between healthy human individuals. Only in-frame clones appear in the TCRdb table, and some are missing; sequencing was by immunoSEQ multiplex PCR. The sample carries roughly 2.1 million clones, 93% recorded once. Naive CD8 cells, CD45RO-negative and positively selected for CCR7, excluded terminally differentiated effector memory CD45RA+ cells. The specimen sequenced was naive CD8+ T cells from PBMCs. Receptors were obtained from a man younger than 35 in good health. Some clones in this sample may be carry-over from other donors' samples.

CDR3 region: CASSMHRMNTGELFF. The CDR3 DNA follows: TGTGCCAGTAGTATGCACAGGATGAACACCGGGGAGCTGTTTTTT. The J gene is TRBJ2-2, the V gene TRBV19; D is perhaps TRBD1 (5 bases). From germline, CDR1 is LNHDA and CDR2 SQIVND (reference sequence). This CDR3 contains 15 residues. V lost 3 bases to trimming and J lost 1 base, with 9 bases between them.

The chain employs TRBV14 and TRBJ2-5; 7 bases are shared with TRBD2. The CDR3 has 13 amino acids. With V trimmed by 6 bases and J by 7 bases, 8 bases remained unmatched. CDR1 and CDR2 (germline): SGHDN, FVKESK. The CDR3 DNA is TGTGCCAGCAGACGGGGGGATGACGGGACCCAGTACTTC. Translating it yields CASRRGDDGTQYF.